This T cell receptor (beta chain) was identified in a study of CD8 T cells in ankylosing spondylitis. Study findings and constraints: There was reportedly significant enrichment of clones that were disease-linked in matched ankylosing spondylitis synovial fluid. A motif of roughly eight highly homologous TCR beta variants was seen as apparently characteristic of ankylosing spondylitis blood.

For this clonotype: Its antigen is currently unknown.

Germline trimming cut 0 bases from V and 6 bases from J; bases unmatched to any gene: 5. The length of the CDR3 is 14 residues. Germline lookup yields CDR1 MNHEY and CDR2 SVGEGT. 5'-RACE, quantitative and with molecular barcodes, yielded the TCR beta libraries. One entry per CDR3 protein, called by TCRdb with MiXCR from the 5' RACE reads. The sample has about 220,000 distinct CDR3 sequences; roughly 6.6% are singletons. The receptor was derived from a male donor with ankylosing spondylitis. Input material: blood, either unsorted or a sorted T cell fraction (not recorded which). This chain uses TRBV6-2 or TRBV6-3 with TRBJ2-7, with 7 positions matching TRBD1. The CDR3 DNA reads TGTGCCAGCAGTTACTCAACAGGGGTGGGCGAGCAGTACTTC. It specifies CASSYSTGVGEQYF.